This TCR beta chain was sequenced in a study of T cell responses to AZD1222 COVID-19 vaccine. From germline, CDR1 is SEHNR and CDR2 FQNEAQ (reference sequence). The CDR3 spans 16 residues. The J segment lost 2 bases and the V segment lost 2 bases, leaving 8 bases of the junction unmatched. In the case of this clone: As yet, its antigen is unknown.

Here immunoSEQ multiplex PCR was the method, and the copy in TCRdb shows in-frame clones only, minus some. This table holds about 160,000 clones, approximately 88% found once. General study results and limits: Repertoire sampling occurred only after the peak T cell response. The study identified only 6 or 7 AZD1222 recipients as seropositive at baseline. Distributed over spike, vaccine-associated CD4 TCRs predominated at 160-218 and 743-854. Females outnumbered males among donors, who were mostly white British; clonal diversity was possibly underestimated.

The sample here was peripheral blood, taken 28 days after the second AZD1222 dose. This receptor was taken from an adult who received the AZD1222 COVID-19 vaccine. The rearrangement uses TRBV7-9 and TRBJ2-7, with 8 bases matching TRBD1. The CDR3 coding sequence is TGTGCCAGCAGCTTAATTCACGGACAGGGAACCTACGAGCAGTACTTC. Translating it yields CASSLIHGQGTYEQYF. Together with reference TRBV7-9 and TRBJ2-7, the CDR3 gives the full variable domain: DTGVSQNPRHKITKRGQNVTFRCDPISEHNRLYWYRQTLGQGPEFLTYFQNEAQLEKSRLLSDRFSAERPKGSFSTLEIQRTEQGDSAMYLCASSLIHGQGTYEQYFGPGTRLTVT.